Given below is one T cell receptor beta chain in context. Its antigen is still unknown. The sample holds no much larger clone one base away, and base qualities are not on file. This specimen comes from a study of radiation and T cells in renal cell carcinoma (TCRdb year 2020). With regard to the full study: Samples came from a clinical trial, in which primary renal cell carcinomas received 15 Gy stereotactic body radiation therapy followed by nephrectomy 4 weeks later. A total of around 50 samples underwent TCR beta sequencing, made up of some 26 tumors and about 27 peripheral blood samples. A total of 4 million to 5 million unique CDR3 nucleotide sequences, encoding roughly 3,000,000 unique CDR3 amino acid sequences, were found across all 50 or so samples. Results and caveats for the whole study, not just this receptor: With a single-armed trial design, the study had no way to address how radiation dose or scheduling affects the TCR repertoire. Changes in the blood repertoire were not tracked past 4 weeks after treatment. An increase in top tumor clonotypes in blood was observed from baseline to 2 weeks post-radiation, followed by contraction by 4 weeks, which was taken to suggest transient expansion of tumor-resident clones. Because pretreatment tumor biopsies were not available, the study could not determine whether clonotypes were already present within the tumor at baseline.

TCR beta libraries were generated from genomic DNA with the immunoSEQ kit, following the manufacturer's recommendations. To prepare libraries, a first multiplex PCR with proprietary primers was run, followed by a second PCR that added unique barcodes, and a bead cleanup was done after each round. Each sample batch included a kit-provided positive control reaction and a negative control reaction. The final libraries underwent checking on an Agilent 4200 TapeStation D1000 ScreenTape, volumetric pooling, and quantification by qPCR. Sequencing was performed on an Illumina NextSeq500 with a MidOutput 150-cycle cartridge, and 156 Read1 and 15 Index1 cycles were run with kit custom primers. The pooled library was loaded at 1.0 pM with a roughly 20% PhiX control spike-in. In the original analysis: Vendor-processed data were analyzed in R, with a clonotype defined as all T cells sharing the same CDR3 nucleotide sequence. In the clone abundance analyses, frequencies were normalized to the 10,000 most abundant clones in each sample. Public T cell clones, which averaged fewer than five per sample, were excluded before analysis. Tumor-enriched clonotypes and baseline blood-enriched clonotypes were defined as those with an abundance difference of at least 32-fold between compartments. A beta-binomial differential abundance model was applied to find clonotypes that expanded or contracted between blood time points. The Baroni-Urbani and Buser coefficient was used to measure tumor-blood repertoire similarity, and groups were compared with two-tailed Wilcoxon tests in R. TCRdb took over this immuneACCESS table, retaining in-frame rearrangements with V and J assigned. Such tables are incomplete; in checked studies, under half of the missing clones stem from an unresolved V gene, and the remainder is unexplained. V and J calls and clone size are given by that table; D and trimming were obtained from the DNA. Within this sample are 160,000 or so clones, with about nine tenths of them counted one time only. The top ten hold roughly 13% of the sample.

In the paper's terms, the time point label means: blood 2 weeks post-SBRT. Taken with the paper, the label for treatment or condition translates to: 15 Gy SBRT to primary tumor, nephrectomy 4 weeks later. To track tumor-enriched clonotypes, serial peripheral blood was sampled from radiation-treated patients at baseline and at 2 weeks and 4 weeks after SBRT. Renal cell carcinoma with clear cell pathology was present in all patients. The QIAamp DNA Blood Mini Kit (Qiagen) was used to prepare genomic DNA for TCR sequencing. Only samples passing all quality control checks were included in the analyses. Via the germline V gene, CDR1 is KGHSH and CDR2 LQKENI. The V end gives up 3 bases and the J end 4 bases, leaving 12 bases in the junction not matched to a gene. The CDR3 spans 18 residues, from the cysteine through the phenylalanine. The retained sequence is limited to the CDR3, 54 bases, with the frame set at the first base.

The receptor chain draws on TRBV18 and TRBJ1-3, and TRBD1 aligns with 10 junction nucleotides. Sequencing was performed on blood, taken from a patient whose treatment included radiotherapy and nephrectomy. This sequence was found in a woman between 45 and 60 years old with renal cell carcinoma. The CDR3 protein sequence reads: CASSPLLLGQGKGNTIYF. At the DNA level, the sequence is TGTGCCAGCTCACCCCTACTTTTGGGACAGGGGAAAGGAAACACCATATATTTT.